A selection of T cell receptor beta chains follows, all from one sample in a study of blood T cell repertoires in COVID-19. The assay was immunoSEQ multiplex PCR, and TCRdb's table has in-frame clones only and misses some. The sample lists about 160,000 clones, over 85% occurring once. Material for sequencing was peripheral blood. All receptors derive from a woman aged 45-59 years with acute or convalescent COVID-19. Each CDR3 is given with its conserved first and last residue. The D gene is left open where the match is weak. A row's size may be missing; if present it is once, few, many or a size class.

v_gene	j_gene	d_gene	abundance	CDR3nt	CDR3aa
TRBV3-1/TRBV3-2	TRBJ1-1	TRBD1	NA	TGTGCCAGCAGCTACCACGACAGGGGGATTGAAGCTTTCTTT	CASSYHDRGIEAFF
TRBV12-3/TRBV12-4	TRBJ2-4	NA	NA	TGTGCCAGCAGTTTAGGCGTAAACATTCAGTACTTC	CASSLGVNIQYF
TRBV28	TRBJ2-1	TRBD2	once	TGTGCCAGCACTAGCGGGAGAAGTGAGCAGTTCTTC	CASTSGRSEQFF
TRBV23-1	TRBJ2-1	TRBD2	once	TGCGCCAGCAGTCAGTGCGGGGGTCCCTACAATGAGCAGTTCTTC	CASSQCGGPYNEQFF
TRBV27	TRBJ2-2	TRBD2	NA	TGTGCCAGCAGCCTCGGCCTAGCGGGAGGCCCCGGGGATAACACCGGGGAGCTGTTTTTT	CASSLGLAGGPGDNTGELFF
TRBV28	TRBJ1-3	NA	NA	TGTGCCAGCAGTTTAACAGGGCCTGGAAACACCATATATTTT	CASSLTGPGNTIYF
TRBV11-2	TRBJ1-1	NA	NA	TGTGCCAGCAGCGAAGGCAGGGCCGTGAACACTGAAGCTTTCTTT	CASSEGRAVNTEAFF
TRBV10-2	TRBJ1-2	TRBD1	NA	TGCGCCAGCAGTGAGTCGAGGACAGGATATGGCTACACCTTC	CASSESRTGYGYTF
TRBV6-1	TRBJ2-7	TRBD1	NA	TGTGCCAGCAGTGAAACCGGGACAGAAGCCTACGAGCAGTACTTC	CASSETGTEAYEQYF
TRBV19	TRBJ2-1	TRBD1	few	TGTGCCAGTAGTCTACACGGGACAGGGGGCAAAAATGAGCAGTTCTTC	CASSLHGTGGKNEQFF
TRBV11-2	TRBJ2-2	NA	NA	TGTGCCAGCACCCGACAGGCTCAGGCAACCGGGGAGCTGTTTTTT	CASTRQAQATGELFF
TRBV7-9	TRBJ2-6	NA	NA	TGTGCCAGCAGCTCTCTTCGCTCTGGGGCCAACGTCCTGACTTTC	CASSSLRSGANVLTF
TRBV5-1	TRBJ1-1	NA	NA	TGCGCCAGCAGCTCACGGGAGACTGAAGCTTTCTTT	CASSSRETEAFF
TRBV4-3	TRBJ2-1	TRBD2	NA	TGCGCCAGCAGCCAGTACAGCCCCGGGAGGGCCTTCTACAATGAGCAGTTCTTC	CASSQYSPGRAFYNEQFF